The clone carrying this T cell receptor (beta chain) was seen ten or more times. These data come from a study of neurological immune-mediated disorders. Over 160 million TCR-beta sequences (from 15-18 subjects) were yielded by each sequencing run. TCRdb analysed the 5' RACE reads with MiXCR anew, one entry per CDR3 protein. This sample has about 55,000 distinct CDR3 sequences, with more than 3% found just once. Germline assignment: CDR1 MDHEN and CDR2 SYDVKM. The length of the CDR3 is 17 residues. V shed 3 bases and J 3 bases; nucleotides not matched to a gene: 10. The rearrangement links TRBV28 to TRBJ2-1; 8 nucleotides agree with TRBD2. Input material: PBMCs. The TCR originated in a man aged 25 to 40 with multiple sclerosis. The CDR3 DNA is TGTGCCAGCAGTTTGCCGACTAGCGAGGACTTCTACAATGAGCAGTTCTTC. Its protein is CASSLPTSEDFYNEQFF.